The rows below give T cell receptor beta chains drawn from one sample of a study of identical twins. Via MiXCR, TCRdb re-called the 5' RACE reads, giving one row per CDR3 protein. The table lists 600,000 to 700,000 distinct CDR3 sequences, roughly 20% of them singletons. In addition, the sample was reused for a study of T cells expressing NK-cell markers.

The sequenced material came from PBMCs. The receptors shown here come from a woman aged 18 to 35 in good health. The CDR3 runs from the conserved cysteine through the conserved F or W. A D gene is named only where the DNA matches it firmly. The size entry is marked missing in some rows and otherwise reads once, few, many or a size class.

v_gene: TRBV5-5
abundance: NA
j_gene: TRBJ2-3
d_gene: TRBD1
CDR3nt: TGTGCCAGCAGCTTGGGGGACAGTAGCACAGATACGCAGTATTTT
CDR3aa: CASSLGDSSTDTQYF

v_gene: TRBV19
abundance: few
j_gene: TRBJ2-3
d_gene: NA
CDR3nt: TGTGCCAGTAAGCCCCCGGGGATTTCTAGCACAGATACGCAGTATTTT
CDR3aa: CASKPPGISSTDTQYF

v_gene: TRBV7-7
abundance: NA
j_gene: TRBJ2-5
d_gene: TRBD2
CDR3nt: TGTGCCAGCAGCTTCACCTCGGGACTAGCCGAGGAAGCGACCCAGTACTTC
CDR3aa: CASSFTSGLAEEATQYF

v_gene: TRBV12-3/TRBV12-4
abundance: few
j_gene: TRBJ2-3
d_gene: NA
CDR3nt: TGTGCCAGCAGTTTGATGGCCCCAGATACGCAGTATTTT
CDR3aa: CASSLMAPDTQYF

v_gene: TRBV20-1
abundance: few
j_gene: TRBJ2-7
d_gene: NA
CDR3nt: TGCAGTGCTAGTGAGACAAACTACGAGCAGTACTTC
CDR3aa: CSASETNYEQYF

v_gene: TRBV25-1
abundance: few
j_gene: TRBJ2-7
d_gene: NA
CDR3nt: TGTGCCAGCAACGGGGGCTTCTCCTACGAGCAGTACTTC
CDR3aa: CASNGGFSYEQYF

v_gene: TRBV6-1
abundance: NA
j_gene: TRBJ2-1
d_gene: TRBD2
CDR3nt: TGTGCCAGCAGACCGGGACTACTGAATGAGCAGTTCTTC
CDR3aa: CASRPGLLNEQFF

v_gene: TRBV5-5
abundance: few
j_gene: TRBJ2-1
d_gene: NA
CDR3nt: TGTGCCAGCAGCGGAGACACCGTCGAGCAGTTCTTC
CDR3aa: CASSGDTVEQFF

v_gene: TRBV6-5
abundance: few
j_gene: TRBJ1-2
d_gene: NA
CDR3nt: TGTGCCAGCAGTGACCCTTATGGCTACACCTTC
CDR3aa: CASSDPYGYTF

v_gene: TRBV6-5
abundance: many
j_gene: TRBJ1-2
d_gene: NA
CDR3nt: TGTGCCAGCAGTTACTCAGCAGGGCGTGGCTACACCTTC
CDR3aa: CASSYSAGRGYTF

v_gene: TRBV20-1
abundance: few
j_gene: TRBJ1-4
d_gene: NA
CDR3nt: TGCGCAAACAAACTTGCAACTAATGAAAAACTGTTTTTT
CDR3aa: CANKLATNEKLFF

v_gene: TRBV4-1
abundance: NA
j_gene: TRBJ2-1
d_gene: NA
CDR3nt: TGCGCCAGCAGCCAGGGGAGGAGTGAGCAGTTCTTC
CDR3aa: CASSQGRSEQFF

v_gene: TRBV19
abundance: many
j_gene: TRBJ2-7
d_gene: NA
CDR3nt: TGTGCCAGTAGCTGGAGGAGCTCCTACGAGCAGTACTTC
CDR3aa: CASSWRSSYEQYF

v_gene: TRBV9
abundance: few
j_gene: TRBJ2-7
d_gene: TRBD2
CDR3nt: TGTGCCAGCAGCGCTAGCGGGAATTCTGACGAGCAGTACTTC
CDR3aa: CASSASGNSDEQYF

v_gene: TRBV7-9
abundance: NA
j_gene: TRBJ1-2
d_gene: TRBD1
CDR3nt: TGTGCCAGCAGCCCGGGACAGGGGGCAAACTATGGCTACACCTTC
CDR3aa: CASSPGQGANYGYTF

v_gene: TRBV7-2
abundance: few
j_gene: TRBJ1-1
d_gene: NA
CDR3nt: TGTGCCAGCAGCTTACAAGGTTCGGGGAACACTGAAGCTTTCTTT
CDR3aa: CASSLQGSGNTEAFF

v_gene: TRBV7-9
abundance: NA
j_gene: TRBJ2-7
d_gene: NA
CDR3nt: TGTGCCAGCAAATCGTTCTTAGGCGAGCAGTACTTC
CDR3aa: CASKSFLGEQYF